The T cell receptor (beta chain) described here comes from a study of T cell responses to AZD1222 COVID-19 vaccine (dated by TCRdb to about 2021). A note on the overall study: AZD1222 recipients whose second dose came at about 4 weeks and those whose second dose came at about 12 weeks were combined into one group, since spike-specific TCR depth and breadth did not differ between the two schedules. Enrollment into the trials was organized by age into subgroups of 18-55, 56-69 and 70-plus years, and those subgroups contained about 160, 30 and 59 TCR-sequenced participants, respectively. A total of 233 trial participants underwent TCR sequencing, of whom around 200 received two doses of AZD1222 and about 25 received two doses of the MenACWY control vaccine.

The CDR3 regions of human TCRbeta chains were analyzed by immunosequencing. Under the source paper's analysis protocol: TCRs in the repertoires were matched against a reference library of SARS-CoV-2-specific TCRs that had been generated with the MIRA antigen-specificity platform. Breadth was defined as the fraction of unique TCRs that were SARS-CoV-2-associated, and depth was defined as the fraction of total T cells that were SARS-CoV-2-associated. Using the MIRA data, each spike-specific TCR was assigned both to the spike region to which the TCR was reactive and to a CD4 or CD8 class. Log10-transformed breadth and depth values were compared by one-way ANOVA with Sidak's multiple comparisons tests. The clones in this table, taken by TCRdb from immuneACCESS, are in-frame only. Not every clone is retained; where verified, under half of the shortfall comes from an unresolved V gene, and the cause of the rest is unknown. The DNA was the basis for D and trimming; V, J and clone size are from that table. The sample records about 150,000 clones, over 85% of which are singletons. The top ten hold approximately 20% of the sample.

What the authors observed across the whole study: Conclusions about previously exposed vaccinees were limited because only five to seven AZD1222 recipients were SARS-CoV-2 seropositive at baseline. Because no day 14 peak-response samples were available, repertoires were characterized only after the peak T cell response. CD4 TCRs associated with the vaccine covered the entire spike protein, and the dominant responses were in regions 160-218 and 743-854. A significant rise in spike-specific TCR breadth and depth was observed after two AZD1222 doses relative to day 0 and relative to MenACWY recipients. The 56-69-year group was small, and its depth increase did not reach significance, likely because of low power. Most participants were white British and females outnumbered males, and the authors suggested that clonal diversity may have been underestimated. Epitopes outside the regions mutated in the B.1.351 and B.1.1.7 variants were reportedly recognized by nearly half of the unique spike-specific TCRs.

This clone was observed a handful of times. The antigen it recognizes is unknown. Base qualities are not recorded, but no much larger clone differs from it by a single base. The time point label of this sample denotes: baseline before first vaccination. Vaccinee samples came from UK trials COV001 and COV002, including a single-blind randomized controlled phase 2/3 trial of AZD1222 (ChAdOx1 nCoV-19) in healthy adults. For TCRbeta chain sequencing, PBMC samples were collected from trial participants at day 0 and at day 28 after the second dose. Including the terminal cysteine and phenylalanine, the CDR3 comprises 17 residues. Of all the DNA, just the CDR3 is kept, 51 bases in frame from base 1. Trimming takes 3 bases from V and 1 base from J, and the germline ends sit 18 bases apart. CDR1 and CDR2, per the germline V gene (reference sequence), are LNHDA and SQIVND.

Rearrangement joined TRBV19 to TRBJ1-1, and perhaps TRBD1 as D gene, on 5 matching bases. This TCR was recovered from an adult in good health. Sequenced here: peripheral blood, sampled on day 0 of AZD1222 vaccination. The DNA reads as follows: TGTGCCAGTAGTATTGGGTGGCCCGGGGCCCCGAACACTGAAGCTTTCTTT. This translates into CASSIGWPGAPNTEAFF. With the portions outside the CDR3 filled from the reference TRBV19 and TRBJ1-1 genes, the complete variable region becomes DGGITQSPKYLFRKEGQNVTLSCEQNLNHDAMYWYRQDPGQGLRLIYYSQIVNDFQKGDIAEGYSVSREKKESFPLTVTSAQKNPTAFYLCASSIGWPGAPNTEAFFGQGTRLTVV.